The 2 T cell receptor beta chains below come from one sample, sequenced in a study of T-cell reconstitution after alpha-beta-depleted transplantation in children. The library targeted TCRbeta and was prepared with unique molecular identifiers. Using its own MiXCR run on the PCR reads, TCRdb lists one record per CDR3 protein. Of about 290,000 distinct CDR3 sequences in the sample, 10% were seen once. The source was PBMCs, collected before TCRalphabeta/CD19-depleted stem cell transplant. Every receptor here comes from a boy in the first two years of life with acute myeloid leukemia, due to receive a stem cell transplant.

This clonotype was detected many times. As DNA, the CDR3 is TGCAGTACTCTCGGGGCGCGGGAAAAACTGTTTTTT. This translates into CSTLGAREKLFF. The rearrangement uses TRBV20-1 and TRBJ1-4, with a weak D call TRBD1 (5 bases). The V and J ends lost 8 bases and 8 bases respectively, with 15 bases between them. In germline, CDR1 is DFQATT, CDR2 SNEGSKA (reference sequence). The length of the CDR3 is 12 residues.

The rearrangement links TRBV19 to TRBJ2-5; D is ambiguous. V lost 3 bases and J lost 7, with 15 bases in between. The CDR3 has 14 residues. Germline assignment: CDR1 LNHDA and CDR2 SQIVND (reference sequence). DNA for the CDR3: TGTGCCAGTAGTATCCGGGCCTATCAATCGACCCAGTACTTC. This encodes CASSIRAYQSTQYF.